Below, 26 T cell receptor beta chains from the same sample are listed, as sequenced in a study of Graves' ophthalmopathy and Graves' hyperthyroidism. As the template, RNA transcripts were used to amplify TCR beta CDR3 regions. RT-PCR was first run with HTBI primers, then multiplex PCR in a second round. A single record per CDR3 protein comes from TCRdb applying MiXCR to the multiplex PCR reads. Counted here are about half a million distinct CDR3 sequences, around 15% occurring once; the ten biggest clones make up 9.5% to 10%. The material sequenced was blood. The receptors here all came from a woman aged 30 to 39 with Graves' ophthalmopathy.

Points on this clonotype: A much larger clone sits a single nucleotide away, making a read error possible. The gene calls are TRBV9 and TRBJ2-7; D uncertain. CDR3 length: 14 amino acids. The V gene's germline CDR1 is SGDLS and CDR2 YYNGEE. For the CDR3, the DNA is TGTGCCAGCGGCGTAGGTGGTGGTACCTACGAGCAGTACTTC. Its translation is CASGVGGGTYEQYF.

The table lists this clonotype with many counts. The chain links TRBV20-1 to TRBJ2-5; D remains unclear. This CDR3 spans 12 amino acids. The germline CDR1 and CDR2 sequences are DFQATT and SNEGSKA (reference sequence). V lost 0 bases and J lost 3, with 5 bases in between. In nucleotides, the CDR3 is TGCAGTGCTAGAGAGGGCAAAGAGACCCAGTACTTC. It yields the protein CSAREGKETQYF.

This clonotype was seen many times. This rearrangement joins TRBV11-2 to TRBJ2-2, with D perhaps matching TRBD2 (6 bases). Germline loops: CDR1 SGHAT, CDR2 FQNNGV. This CDR3 region has 18 residues. Trimming cost V 5 bases and J 1 base, with 20 bases left between them. The CDR3 is CASSLLAVEGGNTGELFF. DNA of the CDR3: TGTGCCAGCAGCCTACTCGCAGTTGAGGGAGGGAACACCGGGGAGCTGTTTTTT.

This clonotype appeared many times. A much larger clone differs from this one at a single base, so this may be a read error. The chain combines TRBV28 with TRBJ1-1; 9 positions agree with TRBD1. Germline lookup yields CDR1 MDHEN and CDR2 SYDVKM. Trimming cost V 5 bases and J 1 base; bases outside gene matches: 2. The CDR3 is 14 amino acids. In nucleotides, the CDR3 is TGTGCCAGCAGTACGGGACAGGGGAACACTGAAGCTTTCTTT. It translates to CASSTGQGNTEAFF. The entire variable domain, with the rest obtained from reference TRBV28 and TRBJ1-1, is as follows: DVKVTQSSRYLVKRTGEKVFLECVQDMDHENMFWYRQDPGLGLRLIYFSYDVKMKEKGDIPEGYSVSREKKERFSLILESASTNQTSMYLCASSTGQGNTEAFFGQGTRLTVV.

The V and J genes are TRBV2 and TRBJ1-2, with a weak D call TRBD1 (5 bases). The V and J ends lost 9 bases and 2 bases respectively, with 16 bases between them. Germline CDR1 is SNHLY and CDR2 is FYNNEI. The CDR3 runs 14 residues. Here the CDR3 DNA reads TGTGCCAGATTGGAGAAAAGGGGCAACTATGGCTACACCTTC. Its protein is CARLEKRGNYGYTF. The variable domain in full, completed from reference TRBV2 and TRBJ1-2, reads EPEVTQTPSHQVTQMGQEVILRCVPISNHLYFYWYRQILGQKVEFLVSFYNNEISEKSEIFDDQFSVERPDGSNFTLKIRSTKLEDSAMYFCARLEKRGNYGYTFGSGTRLTVV.

This clonotype was seen repeatedly, ten times or more. The chain joins TRBV5-1 to TRBJ1-3; D ambiguous. The CDR3 sequence is 16 residues long. The V end was cut by 4 bases, the J end by 0 bases, with 14 bases between. Germline V gene data show CDR1 as SGHRS and CDR2 as YFSETQ. The DNA of the CDR3 is TGCGCCAGCAGCCGTCGGACTTCCTACTCTGGAAACACCATATATTTT. Translated: CASSRRTSYSGNTIYF.

Worth noting for this clonotype: Possible read error: a much larger clone is one base away. This sequence joins TRBV30 and TRBJ2-7; no clear D gene. The germline gives CDR1 GTSNPN, CDR2 SVGIG (reference sequence). This CDR3 is 11 amino acids long. This CDR3 is CAWSIFGEQCF. The CDR3 coding sequence is TGTGCCTGGAGTATTTTTGGCGAGCAGTGCTTC.

In the case of this clonotype: A read error is possible here, since a much larger clone lies one base away. V and J are TRBV6-5 and TRBJ1-1, with D tentatively TRBD1 (5 bases). This CDR3 is built from 15 residues. The germline gives CDR1 MNHEY, CDR2 SVGAGI. CDR3 DNA: TGTGCCATCAGTTACTCCGACAGCATTATCACTGAAGCTTTCTTT. This sequence encodes CAISYSDSIITEAFF.

This clonotype was seen ten or more times. V is TRBV30 and J is TRBJ1-3, with a tentative D call TRBD1 (6 bases). The CDR3 has 14 amino acids. Germline V gene lookup returns CDR1 GTSNPN and CDR2 SVGIG (reference sequence). The V and J ends lost 4 bases and 2 bases respectively, with 12 bases between them. CDR3 residues: CAWTEGGPGNTIYF. The CDR3 DNA sequence: TGTGCCTGGACTGAGGGGGGCCCTGGAAACACCATATATTTT. The complete variable domain, with remaining parts taken from reference TRBV30 and TRBJ1-3, reads SQTIHQWPATLVQPVGSPLSLECTVEGTSNPNLYWYRQAAGRGLQLLFYSVGIGQISSEVPQNLSASRPQDRQFILSSKKLLLSDSGFYLCAWTEGGPGNTIYFGEGSWLTVV.

The rearrangement links TRBV20-1 to TRBJ2-5; 10 nucleotides line up with TRBD2. The trim removed 6 bases at V and 1 base at J, leaving 5 bases unmatched. Germline CDR1 is DFQATT and CDR2 is SNEGSKA (reference sequence). CDR3 length equals 14 residues. CDR3 region: CSADLAGVQETQYF. CDR3 sequence (DNA): TGCAGTGCAGATCTAGCGGGAGTCCAAGAGACCCAGTACTTC.

This clonotype was detected ten times or more. V usage is TRBV19 and J usage is TRBJ1-2; 9 bases agree with TRBD1. CDR3 length: 12 amino acids. From germline, CDR1 is LNHDA and CDR2 SQIVND (reference sequence). V shed 7 bases, J shed 8 bases, and the junction held 5 bases outside the gene matches. The CDR3 is CASTTGGWGYTF. CDR3 nucleotides: TGTGCCAGTACCACAGGGGGCTGGGGCTACACCTTC.

This clonotype was counted ten times or more. The V and J genes are TRBV7-2 and TRBJ2-5, with unresolved D. The V end lost 5 bases, the J end lost 0 bases, and 13 bases lay between the germline ends. Looked up from germline, CDR1 is SGHTA and CDR2 is FQGNSA. The CDR3 contains 15 residues. The CDR3 sequence: CASSHGAAYQETQYF. In DNA form, the CDR3 reads TGTGCCAGCAGCCATGGCGCGGCCTACCAAGAGACCCAGTACTTC.

This clonotype was seen at least ten times. The chain joins TRBV12-3 or TRBV12-4 to TRBJ2-6; 8 nucleotides line up with TRBD1. The J segment lost 0 bases and the V segment lost 5 bases, leaving 9 bases of the junction unmatched. There are 18 residues in the CDR3. This CDR3 reads CASSHRTGSFSGANVLTF. CDR3 coding DNA: TGTGCCAGCAGTCATAGGACAGGGAGTTTCTCTGGGGCCAACGTCCTGACTTTC.

This clonotype was seen at least ten times. V usage is TRBV28 and J usage is TRBJ1-1; TRBD1 agrees at 9 bases. The CDR3 totals 16 residues. CDR1 is MDHEN, CDR2 SYDVKM, per germline. Losses at the gene ends were 2 bases for V and 6 bases for J; bases not matched to a gene: 10. The CDR3 protein is CASSLDGDRVVAEAFF. CDR3 coding DNA: TGTGCCAGCAGTTTAGACGGGGACAGGGTGGTCGCTGAAGCTTTCTTT.

This clonotype was seen at least ten times. J is TRBJ1-2 and V is TRBV20-1, with TRBD1 as a possible D gene (6 bases). The V end lost 4 bases, the J end lost 6 bases, and 15 bases lay between the germline ends. The CDR3 has 13 residues. CDR1 DFQATT and CDR2 SNEGSKA come from the germline V gene (reference sequence). CDR3 DNA sequence: TGCAGTGCTACTAGGACAGATCAAAATGGCTACACCTTC. Its protein is CSATRTDQNGYTF.

In this sample, this clonotype turned up many times. V usage is TRBV20-1 and J usage is TRBJ2-5; 13 nucleotides match TRBD2. CDR1 is DFQATT, CDR2 SNEGSKA, per germline (reference sequence). The V and J ends lost 0 bases and 0 bases, in that order; junction bases with no gene match: 10. The CDR3 has 19 amino acids. Here the CDR3 DNA reads TGCAGTGCTAGAGATTCTTCAGGGACTAGCGGGGCGCACCAAGAGACCCAGTACTTC. It codes for CSARDSSGTSGAHQETQYF.

This clonotype was detected a few times. A much larger clone lies one base from this, so it may be a read error. V and J are TRBV29-1 and TRBJ2-5; 7 bases fit TRBD2. The CDR3 contains 15 residues. Per germline, CDR1 SQVTM and CDR2 ANQGSEA. This chain's CDR3 is CNVLGTIRNRETQYF. The CDR3 DNA reads as TGCAACGTTCTTGGGACTATCCGTAACCGAGAGACCCAGTACTTC.

This clonotype was counted ten times or more. The CDR3 reads CASSRDRSGYEQYF. For the CDR3, the DNA is TGTGCCAGCAGTAGGGACAGGAGTGGCTACGAGCAGTACTTC. The chain recombines TRBV28 with TRBJ2-7, with 8 nucleotides matching TRBD1. V was clipped by 5 bases and J by 3 bases; unmatched bases: 6. The CDR3 extends over 14 amino acids. The germline V gene encodes CDR1 MDHEN and CDR2 SYDVKM.

This clonotype was picked up many times. The chain is built from TRBV20-1 and TRBJ2-5, with D perhaps matching TRBD2 (5 bases). Trimming left V 5 bases short and J 4 bases short, with 17 bases between. The CDR3 is 14 residues long. Germline V lookup: CDR1 DFQATT, CDR2 SNEGSKA (reference sequence). CDR3 DNA: TGCAGTGCTCCAGTCGCCCGAGGGCGAGAGACCCAGTACTTC. This sequence encodes CSAPVARGRETQYF.

This clonotype was seen ten or more times. This chain links TRBV7-2 with TRBJ1-1, with D hard to call. The CDR3 runs 14 residues. V was shortened by 7 bases and J by 4 bases, with 16 bases between the two germline ends. Germline-derived CDR1 and CDR2 are SGHTA and FQGNSA. CDR3 sequence: CASTLFMPSTEAFF. DNA for the CDR3: TGTGCCAGCACCCTTTTTATGCCTTCCACTGAAGCTTTCTTT.

This clonotype was detected ten times or more. V and J are TRBV5-5 and TRBJ1-1, with 9 bases fitting TRBD1. V lost 4 bases to trimming and J lost 5 bases; unmatched junction nucleotides: 9. Germline values: CDR1 SGHKS, CDR2 YYEKEE (reference sequence). This CDR3 spans 15 amino acids. The CDR3 bases are TGTGCCAGCAGCCCGGACAGGGGTTGGGGGACTGAAGCTTTCTTT. This gives the protein CASSPDRGWGTEAFF. Full variable domain (remainder filled in from reference TRBV5-5 and TRBJ1-1): DAGVTQSPTHLIKTRGQQVTLRCSPISGHKSVSWYQQVLGQGPQFIFQYYEKEERGRGNFPDRFSARQFPNYSSELNVNALLLGDSALYLCASSPDRGWGTEAFFGQGTRLTVV.

This clonotype was observed at least ten times. The V call is TRBV30, the J call TRBJ1-5; 7 bases match TRBD1. J was trimmed by 10 bases and V by 3 bases; bases with no gene match: 6. The CDR3 contains 12 residues. Germline values: CDR1 GTSNPN, CDR2 SVGIG (reference sequence). CDR3 residues: CAWSFRTGPQHF. The CDR3 DNA follows: TGTGCCTGGAGCTTCCGGACAGGACCCCAGCATTTT. The whole variable domain, filled in from reference TRBV30 and TRBJ1-5, reads SQTIHQWPATLVQPVGSPLSLECTVEGTSNPNLYWYRQAAGRGLQLLFYSVGIGQISSEVPQNLSASRPQDRQFILSSKKLLLSDSGFYLCAWSFRTGPQHFGDGTRLSIL.

There are a few counts of this clonotype. The V and J genes are TRBV7-2 and TRBJ2-5; 11 bases line up with TRBD2. CDR1 is SGHTA, CDR2 FQGNSA, per germline. CDR3 length equals 18 residues. The J segment lost 5 bases and the V segment lost 3 bases, leaving 14 bases of the junction unmatched. The chain's CDR3 is CASSFATSGRVVVETQYF. DNA of the CDR3: TGTGCCAGCAGCTTCGCCACTAGCGGGAGAGTAGTAGTGGAGACCCAGTACTTC.

The chain recombines TRBV4-3 with TRBJ2-5, with D perhaps assigned TRBD1 or TRBD2 (5 bases each). V was clipped by 0 bases and J by 3 bases, with 11 bases between them. The CDR3 has 15 amino acids. Germline lookup yields CDR1 LGHNA and CDR2 YSLEER. Here the CDR3 reads CASSQDFGGEETQYF. As DNA, the CDR3 is TGCGCCAGCAGCCAAGATTTTGGGGGAGAAGAGACCCAGTACTTC.

This clonotype was seen a handful of times. One junction end does not reproduce the germline sequence, and a read error may be involved. V and J are TRBV5-1 and TRBJ2-4; 9 nucleotides align to TRBD1. The germline CDR1 and CDR2 sequences are SGHRS and YFSETQ. This CDR3 spans 14 amino acids. CDR3 sequence (DNA): TGCGCCAGCAGCAGACGGACAGGGGAAAACATTAAGTACTTC. This translates into CASSRRTGENIKYF.

This clonotype was counted between two and nine times. V usage is TRBV2 and J usage is TRBJ2-7; D call uncertain. CDR1 SNHLY and CDR2 FYNNEI come from the germline V gene. The V and J ends lost 5 bases and 5 bases respectively, with 10 bases between them. The CDR3 totals 12 residues. This CDR3 reads CASSWSPHEQYF. As DNA, the CDR3 is TGTGCCAGCAGTTGGAGCCCCCACGAGCAGTACTTC.